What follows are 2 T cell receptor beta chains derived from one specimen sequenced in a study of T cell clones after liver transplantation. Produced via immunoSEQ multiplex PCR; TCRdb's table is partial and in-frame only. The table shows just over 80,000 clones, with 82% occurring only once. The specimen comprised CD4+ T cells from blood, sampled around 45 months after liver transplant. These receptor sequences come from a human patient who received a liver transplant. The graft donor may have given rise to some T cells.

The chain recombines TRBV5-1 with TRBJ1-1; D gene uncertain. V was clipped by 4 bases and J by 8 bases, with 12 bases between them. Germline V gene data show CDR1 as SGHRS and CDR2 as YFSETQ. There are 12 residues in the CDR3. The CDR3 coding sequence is TGCGCCAGCAGCCCGGGCGTCAGGGAAGCTTTCTTT. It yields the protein CASSPGVREAFF.

The CDR3 protein is CASSLWGQGSSGELFF. The CDR3, as DNA: TGCGCCAGCAGCCTTTGGGGACAGGGTTCCTCCGGGGAGCTGTTTTTT. This chain connects TRBV5-1 to TRBJ2-2; 9 bases fit TRBD1. The CDR3 has 16 residues. Looked up from germline, CDR1 is SGHRS and CDR2 is YFSETQ. Trimming at V came to 4 bases and at J to 6 bases, leaving 10 bases not matched to a gene.